The 29 T cell receptor beta chains listed next were all sequenced from one sample in a study of shared clonotypes between healthy human individuals. Profiled with immunoSEQ multiplex PCR; TCRdb holds only in-frame clones, not every one. The repertoire holds some 1,600,000 clones, with approximately 98% as singletons. Sample: naive CD4+ T cells sorted from blood. Subset defined: CD45RA+ positively selected. These TCRs come from a man between 25 and 39 years old in good health.

This chain joins TRBV4-1 and TRBJ1-2; unclear D gene. The CDR3 is made up of 14 amino acids. Per germline, CDR1 MGHRA and CDR2 YSYEKL. The germline V and J ends were trimmed by 2 bases and 7 bases, with 14 bases remaining between them. This chain's CDR3 is CASSQLSPGFGYTF. CDR3 DNA sequence: TGCGCCAGCAGCCAATTAAGTCCGGGGTTTGGCTACACCTTC.

This sequence joins TRBV30 and TRBJ1-5; D gene ambiguous. The V end lost 1 base, the J end lost 1 base, and 2 bases lay between the germline ends. CDR1 is GTSNPN, CDR2 SVGIG, per germline (reference sequence). This CDR3 region has 12 residues. The CDR3 DNA reads as TGTGCCTGGAGTGAAAGCAATCAGCCCCAGCATTTT. Its protein product is CAWSESNQPQHF.

V gene TRBV4-3 combines with J gene TRBJ2-2; D is unclear. The CDR3 is made up of 15 amino acids. CDR1 and CDR2 from the germline V gene are LGHNA and YSLEER. Trimming stripped 2 bases from V and 0 bases from J, with 7 bases between. The chain's CDR3 is CASSQRATNTGELFF. The DNA for the CDR3 is TGCGCCAGCAGCCAACGAGCAACGAACACCGGGGAGCTGTTTTTT.

The genes are TRBV2 and TRBJ1-1; tentative D call: TRBD1 (5 bases). Germline assignment: CDR1 SNHLY and CDR2 FYNNEI. Trimming took off 3 bases at V and 11 bases at J, with 19 bases between the two ends. This CDR3 has 14 residues. CDR3: CASSEIGTPQWAFF. The CDR3 DNA follows: TGTGCCAGCAGTGAGATAGGGACTCCCCAGTGGGCTTTCTTT.

The genes are TRBV15 and TRBJ1-4; 10 positions match TRBD1. The CDR3 has 15 residues. J was trimmed by 5 bases and V by 3 bases; bases with no gene match: 3. Germline lookup yields CDR1 LNHNV and CDR2 YYDKDF (reference sequence). The CDR3, as DNA: TGTGCCACCAGCAGTCCGGGACAGGGGAATGAAAAACTGTTTTTT. It yields the protein CATSSPGQGNEKLFF.

The V call is TRBV6-6, the J call TRBJ2-2; 9 bases fit TRBD1. Germline CDR1 reads MNHNY; CDR2 reads SVGAGI (reference sequence). The CDR3 runs to 14 residues. J was trimmed by 5 bases and V by 6 bases; bases with no gene match: 4. The CDR3 is CASRGQGLTGELFF. The CDR3 bases are TGTGCCAGCAGGGGACAGGGATTAACCGGGGAGCTGTTTTTT.

As for this clone: Other DNA sequences from this sample encode an identical CDR3 as well. This chain connects TRBV7-2 to TRBJ2-7, with D hard to call. The V gene's germline CDR1 is SGHTA and CDR2 FQGNSA. The CDR3 extends over 12 amino acids. The V and J ends lost 5 bases and 0 bases respectively, with 5 bases between them. CDR3 region: CASSVSSYEQYF. For the CDR3, the DNA is TGTGCCAGCAGCGTCAGCTCCTACGAGCAGTACTTC.

V usage is TRBV12-1 and J usage is TRBJ1-5; TRBD1 reflects the table's D call only, with no check against the DNA. TRBV12-1 is a documented pseudogene. The CDR3 is 15 residues long. CDR3 in DNA: TGTGCCAGCAGCTTTGCCGATACAGGGGATCAGCCCCAGCATTTT. Amino acids: CASSFADTGDQPQHF.

The chain combines TRBV29-1 with TRBJ1-3; D not resolved. The CDR3 consists of 12 residues. CDR1 and CDR2 (germline): SQVTM, ANQGSEA. V was cut by 3 bases and J by 0 bases, with 3 bases left in between. CDR3 in DNA: TGCAGCGTTGAGACCTCTGGAAACACCATATATTTT. It translates to CSVETSGNTIYF.

The rearrangement joins TRBV6-1 to TRBJ2-7, with D perhaps TRBD1 (6 bases). This CDR3 spans 16 amino acids. CDR1 MNHNS and CDR2 SASEGT come from the germline V gene. The germline V and J ends were trimmed by 4 bases and 0 bases, with 16 bases remaining between them. Here the CDR3 reads CASSALQGWTSYEQYF. In nucleotides, the CDR3 is TGTGCCAGCAGTGCTCTACAGGGTTGGACCTCCTACGAGCAGTACTTC.

The chain joins TRBV27 to TRBJ2-5; D is possibly TRBD1 (5 bases). The CDR3 is made up of 11 amino acids. The V and J ends lost 10 bases and 4 bases respectively, with 10 bases between them. The V gene's germline CDR1 is MNHEY and CDR2 SMNVEV (reference sequence). The CDR3 is CATLRGETQYF. DNA for the CDR3: TGTGCCACCCTAAGGGGAGAGACCCAGTACTTC.

J is TRBJ1-1 and V is TRBV9; 8 nucleotides align to TRBD1. The germline V gene has CDR1 SGDLS and CDR2 YYNGEE. The CDR3 runs to 14 residues. V was clipped by 4 bases and J by 4 bases; unmatched bases: 6. CDR3 region: CASSPRQGSTEAFF. CDR3 nucleotides: TGTGCCAGCAGCCCCCGACAGGGGAGCACTGAAGCTTTCTTT.

The genes are TRBV4-1 and TRBJ2-1; D unresolved. Trimming pared 2 bases from V and 7 bases from J, leaving 9 bases between. This CDR3 spans 13 amino acids. Germline lookup yields CDR1 MGHRA and CDR2 YSYEKL. Here the CDR3 DNA reads TGCGCCAGCAGCCAATCACAGTTGAATGAGCAGTTCTTC. It encodes CASSQSQLNEQFF.

For this clone: Other DNA sequences in this sample translate to the same CDR3. V usage is TRBV19 and J usage is TRBJ2-1, with 14 positions matching TRBD2. The CDR3 runs to 14 residues. V was clipped by 6 bases and J by 6 bases; unmatched bases: 1. Germline CDR1 LNHDA, CDR2 SQIVND (reference sequence). CDR3 in amino acids: CASRGLAGANEQFF. The CDR3 DNA reads TGTGCCAGTAGGGGACTAGCGGGAGCCAATGAGCAGTTCTTC.

The chain carries TRBV6-5 and TRBJ2-7; D is uncertain. Germline V gives CDR1 MNHEY, CDR2 SVGAGI. The CDR3 extends over 13 amino acids. Trimming took 2 bases from V and 5 from J, leaving 10 bases between them. CDR3 loop: CASSYPVGNEQYF. DNA for the CDR3: TGTGCCAGCAGTTACCCTGTGGGCAACGAGCAGTACTTC.

The rearrangement uses TRBV27 and TRBJ2-1; D perhaps matches TRBD1 (7 bases). Trimming shortened V by 3 bases and J by 4 bases, and 22 bases separated the two germline ends. CDR3 length: 18 residues. CDR1 and CDR2 from the germline V gene are MNHEY and SMNVEV (reference sequence). CDR3 DNA sequence: TGTGCCAGCAGTTTGCGGGACAGAGGGACTCCCGAATACAATGAGCAGTTCTTC. Translated: CASSLRDRGTPEYNEQFF.

This chain joins TRBV5-4 and TRBJ2-5; 7 bases align to TRBD2. V trimming: 1 base; J trimming: 4 bases; junction bases outside the gene matches: 4. CDR1 is SGHNT and CDR2 is YYREEE in the germline V gene (reference sequence). The CDR3 has 14 residues. In DNA, the CDR3 is TGTGCCAGCAGCTTGTCTAGCGGCCGAGAGACCCAGTACTTC. It yields the protein CASSLSSGRETQYF.

J is TRBJ1-4 and V is TRBV19, with a weak D call TRBD1 (5 bases). The CDR3 loop spans 18 amino acids. The V and J ends lost 6 bases and 0 bases respectively, with 20 bases between them. The V gene's germline CDR1 is LNHDA and CDR2 SQIVND (reference sequence). CDR3 protein: CASSSTRASGATNEKLFF. CDR3 bases: TGTGCCAGTAGCAGTACCCGGGCGTCGGGGGCAACTAATGAAAAACTGTTTTTT.

This chain joins TRBV9 and TRBJ2-1; 9 bases match TRBD1. CDR3 size: 16 residues. The germline gives CDR1 SGDLS, CDR2 YYNGEE. Unmatched junction bases numbered 11, after V lost 3 bases and J lost 7 bases. DNA for the CDR3: TGTGCCAGCAGCGCTGGGACAGGGAAACCTTTAAATGAGCAGTTCTTC. It translates to CASSAGTGKPLNEQFF.

The chain combines TRBV9 with TRBJ1-2, with D unresolved. Germline CDR1 is SGDLS and CDR2 is YYNGEE. V lost 0 bases and J 8 bases, leaving 20 bases between the germline ends. The CDR3 loop spans 16 amino acids. CDR3 in DNA: TGTGCCAGCAGCGTAGACCTCAGTGGCGGAATTCAAGGCTACACCTTC. Translation: CASSVDLSGGIQGYTF.

The V gene is TRBV6-5, the J gene TRBJ2-1; 8 nucleotides agree with TRBD2. Germline CDR1 is MNHEY and CDR2 is SVGAGI. J was trimmed by 2 bases and V by 7 bases; bases with no gene match: 4. The CDR3 runs 14 residues. DNA of the CDR3: TGTGCCAGCACCGGGACTAGTACCTACAATGAGCAGTTCTTC. This gives the protein CASTGTSTYNEQFF.

The chain combines TRBV7-2 with TRBJ2-5, with unresolved D. Trimming took 1 base from V and 4 from J, leaving 10 bases between them. The germline V gene encodes CDR1 SGHTA and CDR2 FQGNSA. The CDR3 is made up of 14 amino acids. In nucleotides, the CDR3 is TGTGCCAGCAGCTTAGTGGCAGAAGGAGAGACCCAGTACTTC. Translating gives CASSLVAEGETQYF.

The chain employs TRBV7-8 and TRBJ1-1; TRBD1 is a possible D gene (6 bases). Per germline, CDR1 SGHVS and CDR2 FQNEAQ. V was trimmed by 1 base and J by 2 bases, leaving 17 bases between them. The CDR3 runs 17 residues. In DNA form, the CDR3 reads TGTGCCAGCAGCTTAGTAGCGACAGGCCGGGCCAACACTGAAGCTTTCTTT. As protein: CASSLVATGRANTEAFF.

The chain links TRBV10-1 to TRBJ1-5, with no clear D. The germline gives CDR1 WNHNN, CDR2 SYGVQD (reference sequence). The CDR3 extends over 12 amino acids. Trimming cost V 3 bases and J 6 bases, with 6 bases left between them. The CDR3 coding sequence is TGCGCCAGCAGTGAAGGAGCTCAGCCCCAGCATTTT. This encodes CASSEGAQPQHF.

This chain connects TRBV7-9 to TRBJ2-5, with D perhaps TRBD1 or TRBD2 (6 bases each). The CDR3 runs to 15 residues. The germline gives CDR1 SEHNR, CDR2 FQNEAQ (reference sequence). V was shortened by 3 bases and J by 0 bases, with 11 bases between the two germline ends. CDR3 sequence: CASSFWGANQETQYF. CDR3 nucleotides: TGTGCCAGCAGCTTTTGGGGGGCAAACCAAGAGACCCAGTACTTC. Complete variable domain (other parts from reference TRBV7-9 and TRBJ2-5): DTGVSQNPRHKITKRGQNVTFRCDPISEHNRLYWYRQTLGQGPEFLTYFQNEAQLEKSRLLSDRFSAERPKGSFSTLEIQRTEQGDSAMYLCASSFWGANQETQYFGPGTRLLVL.

The rearrangement uses TRBV10-3 and TRBJ1-4; D remains ambiguous. This CDR3 is built from 14 residues. Germline V gene lookup returns CDR1 ENHRY and CDR2 SYGVKD. V was pared by 0 bases and J by 7 bases, with 9 bases between. The chain's CDR3 is CAISESAGTEKLFF. The CDR3 DNA reads as TGTGCCATCAGTGAGTCTGCGGGTACTGAAAAACTGTTTTTT.

The rearrangement links TRBV28 to TRBJ2-7; 11 bases map to TRBD2. Trimming took 7 bases from V and 3 from J; bases not matched to a gene: 8. Per the germline V gene, CDR1 is MDHEN and CDR2 is SYDVKM. The CDR3 runs to 15 residues. CDR3 in DNA: TGTGCCAGCACCGTCGGCCTAGCGGGAGGCTACGAGCAGTACTTC. This encodes CASTVGLAGGYEQYF. Looking up the rest from reference TRBV28 and TRBJ2-7 gives the full variable domain: DVKVTQSSRYLVKRTGEKVFLECVQDMDHENMFWYRQDPGLGLRLIYFSYDVKMKEKGDIPEGYSVSREKKERFSLILESASTNQTSMYLCASTVGLAGGYEQYFGPGTRLTVT.

The chain has TRBV9 and TRBJ2-7; 7 bases are shared with TRBD1. With V trimmed by 7 bases and J by 1 base, 5 bases remained unmatched. Germline lookup yields CDR1 SGDLS and CDR2 YYNGEE. This CDR3 spans 13 amino acids. This chain's CDR3 is CASSRQGSYEQYF. The CDR3 DNA reads as TGTGCCAGCTCGCGACAGGGTTCCTACGAGCAGTACTTC.

This sequence joins TRBV27 and TRBJ2-3, with 15 bases lining up with TRBD2. Unmatched junction bases numbered 8, after V lost 5 bases and J lost 2 bases. CDR3 length: 18 amino acids. The germline V gene encodes CDR1 MNHEY and CDR2 SMNVEV (reference sequence). Written as DNA, the CDR3 is TGTGCCAGCAGTCCGGGACTAGCGGGAGGTTGGTTCACAGATACGCAGTATTTT. Translating it yields CASSPGLAGGWFTDTQYF.